This entry concerns a single T cell receptor (beta chain). The sample is drawn from a study of blood T cell repertoires in COVID-19. At the level of the study: T cells, B-cell-depleted T cells, or PBMCs supplied cDNA or gDNA.

The CDR3 covers 14 residues. Deletions cut 5 bases from V and 11 bases from J, with 20 bases between. From germline, CDR1 is MGHRA and CDR2 YSYEKL. This table comes from immunoSEQ multiplex PCR, and its TCRdb copy is limited to in-frame clones, with some not included. This table holds over 150,000 clones, nearly 90% found once. Patients from Seattle were sampled longitudinally, starting during active infection. The sequence came from a man in his forties or fifties with COVID-19, enrolled during active disease. The sample was peripheral blood. V gene TRBV4-1 combines with J gene TRBJ2-3; D might be TRBD2 (6 bases). The DNA for the CDR3 is TGCGCCAGCAGCGATCCCGGGAGCACAGATGGGCAGTATTTT. It specifies CASSDPGSTDGQYF.